A single sample gave rise to the 19 T cell receptor beta chains below, sequenced in a study of beta chain features in type 1 diabetes. Every bit of the isolated RNA underwent reverse transcription, so sequencing read expressed TCRB transcripts. Produced via immunoSEQ multiplex PCR; TCRdb's table is partial and in-frame only. The table includes 300,000 or so clones, around 8.5% detected once. For these receptors, no antigen is known. Study findings and constraints: Patients with Type 1 diabetes showed moderately but significantly shorter TCRB CDR3s in all four CD4+ subsets.

Input material: central memory CD4+ T cells from blood. The receptors stem from a man aged 30 to 39 with type 1 diabetes.

The V and J genes are TRBV12-5 and TRBJ1-4; 12 nucleotides line up with TRBD1. Germline trimming cut 4 bases from V and 8 bases from J; bases unmatched to any gene: 2. Germline V lookup: CDR1 LGHNT, CDR2 FRNRAP. The CDR3 is 14 residues long. The CDR3 sequence: CASGSGTGGEKLFF. CDR3 nucleotide sequence: TGTGCTAGTGGTTCCGGGACAGGGGGCGAAAAACTGTTTTTT.

Many counts were recorded for this clone. This sequence joins TRBV2 and TRBJ2-3; D is unclear. V lost 6 bases to trimming and J lost 0 bases, with 10 bases between them. This CDR3 is 14 amino acids long. The germline gives CDR1 SNHLY, CDR2 FYNNEI. CDR3 protein: CASRGRPSTDTQYF. DNA of the CDR3: TGTGCCAGCAGGGGTAGGCCCAGCACAGATACGCAGTATTTT.

CDR3 in amino acids: CASSMTGVNEKLFF. CDR3 DNA: TGTGCCAGCAGTATGACAGGCGTTAATGAAAAACTGTTTTTT. The rearrangement links TRBV28 to TRBJ1-4, with D maybe TRBD1 (6 bases). CDR1 is MDHEN, CDR2 SYDVKM, per germline. V was trimmed by 5 bases and J by 4 bases, leaving 11 bases between them. The CDR3 sequence is 14 residues long.

In this sample, this clone turned up many times. Additional DNA sequences in this sample encode the identical CDR3. This chain joins TRBV18 and TRBJ2-7, with TRBD1 identical over 9 bases. Germline V CDR1 and CDR2: KGHSH, LQKENI. CDR3 length equals 14 residues. V lost 2 bases to trimming and J lost 2 bases; unmatched junction nucleotides: 1. CDR3 protein: CASSPGTGTYEQYF. The CDR3 DNA reads TGTGCCAGCTCACCAGGGACAGGGACCTACGAGCAGTACTTC.

Written as DNA, the CDR3 is TGCGCCAGCAGCCAAGGGGTGGAAGATACGCAGTATTTT. Translated, it gives CASSQGVEDTQYF. This rearrangement joins TRBV4-1 to TRBJ2-3; D call uncertain. V was clipped by 1 base and J by 5 bases, with 7 bases between them. This CDR3 is built from 13 residues. In germline, CDR1 is MGHRA, CDR2 YSYEKL.

This clone has a handful of counts. The V gene is TRBV6-5, the J gene TRBJ1-3; perhaps TRBD1 as D (5 bases). There are 13 residues in the CDR3. Looked up from germline, CDR1 is MNHEY and CDR2 is SVGAGI. V lost 7 bases and J lost 4, with 11 bases in between. For the CDR3, the DNA is TGTGCCAGCAATGCGGGGACCGGAAACACCATATATTTT. Protein: CASNAGTGNTIYF.

This clone has a handful of counts. The J gene is TRBJ1-1, the V gene TRBV5-1; D is unresolved. Germline CDR1 is SGHRS and CDR2 is YFSETQ. The CDR3 sequence is 14 residues long. V was clipped by 1 base and J by 1 base, with 8 bases between them. This chain's CDR3 is CASSLRAGNTEAFF. The CDR3 DNA follows: TGCGCCAGCAGCTTGAGGGCAGGGAACACTGAAGCTTTCTTT.

This clone has just a few counts. The CDR3 reads CASSLGGPANGYGYTF. Here the CDR3 DNA reads TGTGCCAGCAGTTTAGGGGGACCGGCCAATGGCTATGGCTACACCTTC. The rearrangement uses TRBV27 and TRBJ1-2; D perhaps matches TRBD1 (5 bases). CDR1 is MNHEY and CDR2 is SMNVEV in the germline V gene (reference sequence). With 2 bases removed from V and 4 bases from J, the gap between germline ends came to 17 bases. The CDR3 consists of 16 residues.

This clone turned up a few times. V gene TRBV29-1 combines with J gene TRBJ1-4; D may be TRBD1 (5 bases). This CDR3 contains 14 residues. CDR1 and CDR2 from the germline V gene are SQVTM and ANQGSEA. V was shortened by 4 bases and J by 5 bases, with 14 bases between the two germline ends. This chain's CDR3 is CSVGVAGLNEKLFF. DNA for the CDR3: TGCAGCGTTGGGGTGGCAGGGTTAAATGAAAAACTGTTTTTT.

The genes are TRBV7-2 and TRBJ1-2, with a possible D match to TRBD1 (6 bases). The V and J ends lost 5 bases and 8 bases respectively, with 9 bases between them. The CDR3 extends over 11 amino acids. Germline V gene data show CDR1 as SGHTA and CDR2 as FQGNSA. This chain's CDR3 is CASSPGEGYTF. DNA of the CDR3: TGTGCCAGCAGCCCAGGGGAAGGCTACACCTTC. The full variable domain, its missing parts supplied by reference TRBV7-2 and TRBJ1-2, is GAGVSQSPSNKVTEKGKDVELRCDPISGHTALYWYRQSLGQGLEFLIYFQGNSAPDKSGLPSDRFSAERTGGSVSTLTIQRTQQEDSAVYLCASSPGEGYTFGSGTRLTVV.

In this sample, this clone turned up a few times. The same CDR3 is also encoded by other DNA sequences in this sample. The chain links TRBV18 to TRBJ1-2; 8 bases line up with TRBD1. CDR3 size: 14 residues. The germline V gene encodes CDR1 KGHSH and CDR2 LQKENI. Trimming at V came to 2 bases and at J to 4 bases, leaving 3 bases not matched to a gene. CDR3 DNA: TGTGCCAGCTCACCAGGTACAGGGGGCTATGGCTACACCTTC. Its translation is CASSPGTGGYGYTF.

This clone was recorded a few times. The identical CDR3 is also encoded by other nucleotide sequences in the sample. V usage is TRBV28 and J usage is TRBJ1-2, with TRBD1 identical over 8 bases. V was pared by 2 bases and J by 1 base, with 3 bases of the junction left unmatched. Per germline, CDR1 MDHEN and CDR2 SYDVKM. The CDR3 has 15 residues. The CDR3 protein is CASSLPGQGNYGYTF. CDR3 DNA: TGTGCCAGCAGTTTACCCGGACAGGGTAACTATGGCTACACCTTC.

The table lists this clone with a few counts. The J gene is TRBJ2-4, the V gene TRBV28, with no clear D. This CDR3 comprises 14 residues. V was trimmed by 2 bases and J by 6 bases, leaving 11 bases between them. Germline lookup yields CDR1 MDHEN and CDR2 SYDVKM. CDR3 nucleotide sequence: TGTGCCAGCAGTTTACGCGGTCCTAGAAACATTCAGTACTTC. This gives the protein CASSLRGPRNIQYF.

V is TRBV19 and J is TRBJ2-4; possibly TRBD1 or TRBD2 for D (5 bases each). Trimming stripped 3 bases from V and 9 bases from J, with 18 bases between. Germline assignment: CDR1 LNHDA and CDR2 SQIVND (reference sequence). The CDR3 spans 15 residues. This CDR3 is CASSIPGGALGIQYF. In nucleotides, the CDR3 is TGTGCCAGTAGTATTCCTGGGGGTGCGCTAGGCATTCAGTACTTC.

V usage is TRBV5-6 and J usage is TRBJ2-5; either TRBD1 or TRBD2 may fit D (5 bases each). The germline V and J ends were trimmed by 2 bases and 3 bases, with 8 bases remaining between them. The CDR3 is 13 residues long. The V gene's germline CDR1 is SGHDT and CDR2 YYEEEE. The CDR3 DNA reads TGTGCCAGCAGCTTTCGAGGGGAAGAGACCCAGTACTTC. Translated: CASSFRGEETQYF.

This clone was observed a single time. Just one base apart from a much larger clone, this may be a read error. Other DNA sequences of this sample code for an identical CDR3. This chain connects TRBV7-2 to TRBJ2-3, with D uncertain. CDR1 SGHTA and CDR2 FQGNSA come from the germline V gene. This CDR3 has 12 amino acids. Between the trimmed V and J ends, which lost 2 bases and 2 bases, there was a span of 2 bases. In nucleotides, the CDR3 is TGTGCCAGCAGCTTATCCACAGATACGCAGTATTTT. The encoded protein is CASSLSTDTQYF.

This clone was seen at least ten times. J is TRBJ2-1 and V is TRBV2; tentative D call: TRBD2 (5 bases). Germline CDR1 and CDR2: SNHLY and FYNNEI. This CDR3 is 13 amino acids long. V lost 8 bases and J lost 7, with 15 bases in between. The DNA for the CDR3 is TGTGCCAGCTCCATAAGACCGGGAAATGAGCAGTTCTTC. Encoded protein: CASSIRPGNEQFF. Combining the CDR3 with reference TRBV2 and TRBJ2-1 gives the whole variable domain EPEVTQTPSHQVTQMGQEVILRCVPISNHLYFYWYRQILGQKVEFLVSFYNNEISEKSEIFDDQFSVERPDGSNFTLKIRSTKLEDSAMYFCASSIRPGNEQFFGPGTRLTVL.

The chain carries TRBV28 and TRBJ2-5; D uncertain. This CDR3 contains 15 residues. The germline V gene encodes CDR1 MDHEN and CDR2 SYDVKM. V was shortened by 6 bases and J by 4 bases, with 18 bases between the two germline ends. CDR3 in amino acids: CASRPRPSLGETQYF. CDR3 coding DNA: TGTGCCAGCAGGCCTCGGCCTTCCCTTGGAGAGACCCAGTACTTC.

The chain links TRBV2 to TRBJ2-3; no clear D. The germline gives CDR1 SNHLY, CDR2 FYNNEI. The CDR3 has 14 residues. Trimming removed 8 bases at V and 5 bases at J, with 17 bases between. Here the CDR3 DNA reads TGTGCCAGCTTCTCAACGGTCCCAGGAGATACGCAGTATTTT. This sequence encodes CASFSTVPGDTQYF.